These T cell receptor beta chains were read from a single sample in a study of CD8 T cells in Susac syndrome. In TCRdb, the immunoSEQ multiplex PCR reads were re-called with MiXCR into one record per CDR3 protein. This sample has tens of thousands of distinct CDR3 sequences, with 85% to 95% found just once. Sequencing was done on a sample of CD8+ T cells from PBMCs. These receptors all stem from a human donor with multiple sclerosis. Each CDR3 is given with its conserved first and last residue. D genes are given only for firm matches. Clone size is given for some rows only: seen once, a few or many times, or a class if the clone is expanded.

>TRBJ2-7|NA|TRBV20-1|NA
TGCAGTGCTAGACACTCGGACACCTACGAGCAGTACTTC
CSARHSDTYEQYF
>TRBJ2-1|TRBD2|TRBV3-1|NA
TGTGCCAGCAGCCAAGATCTTATGGGACTAGCGACGAATGAGCAGTTCTTC
CASSQDLMGLATNEQFF
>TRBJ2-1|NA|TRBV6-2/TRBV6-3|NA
TGTGCCAGCAGTTACTCGAGGACAGGAGGGTACAATGAGCAGTTCTTC
CASSYSRTGGYNEQFF
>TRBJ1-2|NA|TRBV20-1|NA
TGCAGTGGAGTCGCCGTTTCTGTGGGCTACACCTTC
CSGVAVSVGYTF
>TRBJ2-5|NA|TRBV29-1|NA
TGCAGCGTTGAAGGCGCCAGGCACAAGGAGACCCAGTACTTC
CSVEGARHKETQYF
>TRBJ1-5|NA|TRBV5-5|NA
TGTGCCAGCAGCCCGTCCGGTAGCAATCAGCCCCAGCATTTT
CASSPSGSNQPQHF
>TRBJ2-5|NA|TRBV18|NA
TGTGCCAGCTCACCGACAGGACCCCAAGAGACCCAGTACTTC
CASSPTGPQETQYF
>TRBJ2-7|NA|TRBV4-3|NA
TGCGCCAGCAGCCAAGAAGAGGGACACGGCTCCTACGAGCAGTACTTC
CASSQEEGHGSYEQYF
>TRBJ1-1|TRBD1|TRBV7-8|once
TGTGCCAGCAGCTTCAAGGGGGCGGGCACTGAAGCTTTCTTT
CASSFKGAGTEAFF
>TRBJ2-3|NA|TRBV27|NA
TGTGCCAGCGGATTGACTACCCGAGGGGATACGCAGTATTTT
CASGLTTRGDTQYF
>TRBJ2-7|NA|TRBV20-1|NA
TGCAGTGCTAGGGTTACGAGTACGGAGCAGTACTTC
CSARVTSTEQYF
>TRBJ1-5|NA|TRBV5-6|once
TGTGCCAGCAGCTTGGGGGGCAGGTCAAATCAGCCCCAGCATTTT
CASSLGGRSNQPQHF
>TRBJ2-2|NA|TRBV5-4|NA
TGTGCCAGCACCCTCGGGGGGCCCTCTCATGAGCTGTTTTTT
CASTLGGPSHELFF
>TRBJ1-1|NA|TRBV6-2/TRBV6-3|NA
TGTGCCAGCAGTCGAGGTGTTGAGGGCCGGGAAGCTTTCTTT
CASSRGVEGREAFF
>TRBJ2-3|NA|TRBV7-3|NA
TGTGCCAGCAGCTTAGGGGCTAGATCTACGCAGTATTTT
CASSLGARSTQYF
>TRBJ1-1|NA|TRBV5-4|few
TGTGCCAGCAGTTTAAACACTGAAGCTTTCTTT
CASSLNTEAFF
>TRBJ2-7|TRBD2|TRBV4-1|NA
TGCGCCAGCAGCCAAGGTGTGGCTAGCGGGGGACTATCCTACGAGCAGTACTTC
CASSQGVASGGLSYEQYF
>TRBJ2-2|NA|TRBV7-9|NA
TGTGCCAGCAGCTTATCGATCTCATACGGGAACACCGGGGAGCTGTTTTTT
CASSLSISYGNTGELFF
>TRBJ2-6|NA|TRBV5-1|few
TGCGCCAGCAGCTACAAAACCGTCGGGGCCAACGTCCTGACTTTC
CASSYKTVGANVLTF
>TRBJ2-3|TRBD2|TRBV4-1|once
TGCGCCAGCAGCCAAGTCGCCGGGACTAGCGGGTCGAATTTT
CASSQVAGTSGSNF
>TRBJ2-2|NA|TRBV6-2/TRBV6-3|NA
TGTGCCAGCAGTTATAACGAGGAAGGGGAGCTGTTTTTT
CASSYNEEGELFF
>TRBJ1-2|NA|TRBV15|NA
TGTGCCACCAGCAGAGACGAGGGTTCGAACTATGGCTACACCTTC
CATSRDEGSNYGYTF
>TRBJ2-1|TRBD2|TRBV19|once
TGTGCCAGTAGTATGGGGGGGTGGGGTGAGCAGTTCTTC
CASSMGGWGEQFF
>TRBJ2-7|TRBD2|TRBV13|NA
TGTGCCAGCAGCCTGACTAGCGGGGGCCCCTACGAGCAGTACTTC
CASSLTSGGPYEQYF
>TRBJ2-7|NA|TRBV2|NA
TGTGCCAGCAGACAAACCGGGGAGTCCCACGAGCAGTACTTC
CASRQTGESHEQYF
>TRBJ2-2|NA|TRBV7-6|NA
TGTGCCAGCAGCTTAGTCTACACCGGGGAGCTGTTTTTT
CASSLVYTGELFF
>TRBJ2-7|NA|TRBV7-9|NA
TGTGCCAGCAGTTCTTTTAAGTCCCACGAGCAGTACTTC
CASSSFKSHEQYF
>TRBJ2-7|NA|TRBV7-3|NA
TGTGCCAGCAGCATGACAGGTCCCTACGAGCAGTACTTC
CASSMTGPYEQYF
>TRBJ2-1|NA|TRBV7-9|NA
TGTGCCAGCAGCCTCCCAGGGGTCGGCTACAATGAGCAGTTCTTC
CASSLPGVGYNEQFF
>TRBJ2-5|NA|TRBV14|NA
TGTGCCAGCAGCCAAGGACTCCAGACCCAGTACTTC
CASSQGLQTQYF
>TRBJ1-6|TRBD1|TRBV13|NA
TGTGCCAGCAGCTCCGGACAGGGAAATTCACCCCTCCACTTT
CASSSGQGNSPLHF
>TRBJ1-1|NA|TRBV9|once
TGTGCCAGCAGCCACCTTAACACTGAAGCTTTCTTT
CASSHLNTEAFF
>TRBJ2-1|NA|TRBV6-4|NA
TGTGCCAGCAGTGACAACTTCAATGAGCAGTTCTTC
CASSDNFNEQFF
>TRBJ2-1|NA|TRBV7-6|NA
TGTGCCAGCAGCATCGGGAACAATGAGCAGTTCTTC
CASSIGNNEQFF
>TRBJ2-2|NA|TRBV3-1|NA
TGTGCCAGCAGCCAGGCGGAAGGCACCGGGGAGCTGTTTTTT
CASSQAEGTGELFF
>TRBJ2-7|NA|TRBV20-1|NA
TGCAGTGCTAGAGTACGGGGCTCCTACGAGCAGTACTTC
CSARVRGSYEQYF
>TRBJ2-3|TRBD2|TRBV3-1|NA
TGTGCCAGCAGTCAGACTAGCGGGGGTTCAGATACGCAGTATTTT
CASSQTSGGSDTQYF
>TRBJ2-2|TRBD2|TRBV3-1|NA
TGTGCCAGCAGCCAAGATGTGGGACTAGCGGGGGGCCGGGGCACCGGGGAGCTGTTTTTT
CASSQDVGLAGGRGTGELFF
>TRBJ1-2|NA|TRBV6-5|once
TGTGCCAGCAGTTACGCCTCGGGAAGTCAAGGCTACACCTTC
CASSYASGSQGYTF
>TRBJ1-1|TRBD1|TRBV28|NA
TGTGCCAGCAGTTTATTGGGGGACAGGGGAAGGAACACTGAAGCTTTCTTT
CASSLLGDRGRNTEAFF
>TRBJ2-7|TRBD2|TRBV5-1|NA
TGCGCCAGCAGCTCCTCTAGCGGGGGGGCGTACGAGCAGTACTTC
CASSSSSGGAYEQYF
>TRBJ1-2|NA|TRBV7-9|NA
TGTGCCAGCAGCGAGAGCGGGGGGGCGCTGAACTATGGCTACACCTTC
CASSESGGALNYGYTF
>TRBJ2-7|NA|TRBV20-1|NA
TGCAGTGCCGACCCCCGGGACGCCTACGAGCAGTACTTC
CSADPRDAYEQYF
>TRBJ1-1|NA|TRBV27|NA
TGTGCCAGCAGTTTACGATCGGGGGCCACTGAAGCTTTCTTT
CASSLRSGATEAFF
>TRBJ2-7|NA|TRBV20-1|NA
TGCAGTGCTACCCAACCCCTTAGGGGGTGGAACGAGCAGTACTTC
CSATQPLRGWNEQYF
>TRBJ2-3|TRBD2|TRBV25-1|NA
TGTGCCAGCAGTGAGGGTTCGCGGGGGTTCGTTTTT
CASSEGSRGFVF
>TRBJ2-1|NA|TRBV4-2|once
TGTGCCAGCAGCCCCCAGAGAGGACAGTACAATGAGCAGTTCTTC
CASSPQRGQYNEQFF
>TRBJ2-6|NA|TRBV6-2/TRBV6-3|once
TGTGCCAGCGTTTACAGCTCTGGGGCCAACGTCCTGACTTTC
CASVYSSGANVLTF
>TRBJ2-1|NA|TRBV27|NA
TGTGCCAGCAGTTTAATATGGGACTACAATGAGCAGTTCTTC
CASSLIWDYNEQFF
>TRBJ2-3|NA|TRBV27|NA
TGTGCCAGCTTTAGCGCAAGCTATACGCAGTATTTT
CASFSASYTQYF
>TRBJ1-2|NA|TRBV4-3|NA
TGCGCCAGCAGCCAAGATGGGTCTCCCCCTGGCTACACCTTC
CASSQDGSPPGYTF
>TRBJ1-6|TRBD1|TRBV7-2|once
TGTGCCAGCAGTCAACCCGGGACAGGGACCGTCTATAATTCACCCCTCCACTTT
CASSQPGTGTVYNSPLHF
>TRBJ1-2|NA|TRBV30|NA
TGTGCCTGGAGTGAGGCGGGGCACTATGGCTACACCTTC
CAWSEAGHYGYTF
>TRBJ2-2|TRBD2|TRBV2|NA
TGTGCCAGCAGCACTCCTCGGGGGGTCGTAGATCCCGGGGAGCTGTTTTTT
CASSTPRGVVDPGELFF
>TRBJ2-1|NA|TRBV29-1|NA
TGCAGCGTTGAAAGGGGATTTTCGTACTACAATGAGCAGTTCTTC
CSVERGFSYYNEQFF
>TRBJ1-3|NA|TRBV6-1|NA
TGTGCCAGCAGACGACACAGCCTCGGGGGACCATCTGGAAACACCATATATTTT
CASRRHSLGGPSGNTIYF
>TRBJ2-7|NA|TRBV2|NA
TGTGCCATGGCCGGGACGGTATCCTACGAGCAGTACTTC
CAMAGTVSYEQYF
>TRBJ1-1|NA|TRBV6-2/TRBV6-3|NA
TGTGCCAGCACACATCCCCACAGGGACCCTGAAGCTTTCTTT
CASTHPHRDPEAFF